The 7 T cell receptor beta chains below come from one sample, sequenced in a study of OX40 agonist ivuxolimab in advanced cancers. The method was immunoSEQ multiplex PCR; TCRdb's version includes in-frame clones alone and lacks a portion of them. The sample lists about 60,000 clones; roughly 90% were seen once. The sequencing used CD4+ or CD8+ T cells sorted from blood, collected in a trial of the OX40 agonist ivuxolimab. The receptors come from an adult with an advanced solid tumor such as melanoma, head and neck, liver or kidney cancer.

The chain has TRBV7-2 and TRBJ2-5; 7 bases fit TRBD1. Germline V gene lookup returns CDR1 SGHTA and CDR2 FQGNSA. The CDR3 has 15 residues. Trimming took 3 bases from V and 1 from J; bases not matched to a gene: 5. This CDR3 is CASSFRTGFQETQYF. The CDR3 coding sequence is TGTGCCAGCAGCTTCCGGACAGGTTTCCAAGAGACCCAGTACTTC.

The chain employs TRBV5-1 and TRBJ1-4, with TRBD1 identical over 7 bases. The germline CDR1 and CDR2 sequences are SGHRS and YFSETQ. Trimming cost V 4 bases and J 4 bases; bases outside gene matches: 7. This CDR3 comprises 15 residues. CDR3 residues: CASSSGTADNEKLFF. CDR3 in DNA: TGCGCCAGCAGCAGCGGGACAGCCGATAATGAAAAACTGTTTTTT.

The chain employs TRBV2 and TRBJ1-6; 10 bases map to TRBD1. Germline V gene data show CDR1 as SNHLY and CDR2 as FYNNEI. The length of the CDR3 is 15 residues. The junction had 6 bases not matched to a gene; V was cut back by 6 bases and J by 7 bases. CDR3 loop: CASRGTGVTNSPLHF. In nucleotides, the CDR3 is TGTGCCAGCAGAGGGACAGGGGTTACGAATTCACCCCTCCACTTT.

The genes are TRBV6-5 and TRBJ1-5; unclear D gene. CDR3 length: 14 amino acids. Germline values: CDR1 MNHEY, CDR2 SVGAGI. Trimming pared 5 bases from V and 3 bases from J, leaving 11 bases between. DNA for the CDR3: TGTGCCAGCAGTGAGACCAGCCTCAATCAGCCCCAGCATTTT. It yields the protein CASSETSLNQPQHF.

The gene calls are TRBV5-4 and TRBJ2-2, with 7 bases identical to TRBD1. V shed 4 bases, J shed 2 bases, and the junction held 5 bases outside the gene matches. The CDR3 consists of 15 residues. The germline CDR1 and CDR2 sequences are SGHNT and YYREEE (reference sequence). The CDR3 sequence: CASSLQGSNTGELFF. CDR3 nucleotides: TGTGCCAGCAGCCTACAGGGGTCCAACACCGGGGAGCTGTTTTTT.

This chain uses TRBV19 with TRBJ1-6; D unresolved. Between the trimmed V and J ends, which lost 7 bases and 0 bases, there was a span of 4 bases. Germline assignment: CDR1 LNHDA and CDR2 SQIVND (reference sequence). This CDR3 contains 13 residues. The CDR3 DNA sequence: TGTGCCAGTAAGAGCTCCTATAATTCACCCCTCCACTTT. Protein sequence: CASKSSYNSPLHF. The variable domain in full, completed from reference TRBV19 and TRBJ1-6, reads DGGITQSPKYLFRKEGQNVTLSCEQNLNHDAMYWYRQDPGQGLRLIYYSQIVNDFQKGDIAEGYSVSREKKESFPLTVTSAQKNPTAFYLCASKSSYNSPLHFGNGTRLTVT.

The V gene is TRBV10-1, the J gene TRBJ2-5; perhaps TRBD2 as D (6 bases). The V gene lost 2 bases and the J gene lost 4 bases, with 8 bases spanning the gap. This CDR3 contains 13 residues. CDR1 is WNHNN and CDR2 is SYGVQD in the germline V gene (reference sequence). CDR3 sequence reads: CASSEGGSETQYF. CDR3 coding DNA: TGCGCCAGCAGTGAGGGGGGGTCAGAGACCCAGTACTTC.